This TCR beta chain is from a study of T-cell memory formation after mild COVID-19. Turning to the study itself: Most TCR clusters belonged to a single donor. Study findings and constraints: Clones that contracted clustered mainly in CM and EM if CD4+ and in EMRA if CD8+. Day 15 to 85 contractors were CD4/CD8 balanced; later expanders leaned CD4+.

Germline V gives CDR1 DFQATT, CDR2 SNEGSKA (reference sequence). The V and J ends lost 5 bases and 4 bases respectively, with 14 bases between them. The CDR3 is 13 amino acids. Regarding this clonotype: The antigen remains unidentified.

TCRdb redid the calling of the 5' RACE reads with MiXCR, one entry per CDR3 protein. The table includes approximately 190,000 distinct CDR3 sequences, about a sixth detected once. The chain employs TRBV20-1 and TRBJ1-2, with D unclear. This sequence originates from an adult woman who had mild COVID-19 (a few samples of this study predate the infection). Cell type and time point are not known. Sequencing used PBMCs or a T cell subset sorted from them (not recorded which). The CDR3 nucleotides are TGCAGTGCTCCCCCTCAGGTACCCTATGGCTACACCTTC. Protein sequence: CSAPPQVPYGYTF.